The entry below gives a single T cell receptor (beta chain) sequence along with its context. Its cognate antigen is unknown. TCRdb's copy holds only in-frame clones and misses some; the assay was immunoSEQ multiplex PCR. This table has roughly 61,000 clones, roughly nine tenths appearing once. Looked up from germline, CDR1 is SGHVS and CDR2 is FQNEAQ. This CDR3 contains 15 residues. These data belong to a study of OX40 agonist ivuxolimab in advanced cancers. For the study at large: Each dose-escalation patient presented with hepatocellular carcinoma, melanoma, renal cell or head and neck cancer. Partial responses occurred in three patients (one hepatocellular carcinoma, two cutaneous melanoma).

Study-wide points: The study found among the lowest clonal expansion in partial responders at 0.1-3.0 mg/kg.

V gene TRBV7-8 combines with J gene TRBJ2-5, with a possible D match to TRBD1 (6 bases). The J call could be wrong; TRBJ2-7 is a better fit for the DNA end. The sequencing used CD4+ or CD8+ T cells sorted from blood, collected in a trial of the OX40 agonist ivuxolimab. This clonotype was obtained from an adult with an advanced solid tumor such as melanoma, head and neck, liver or kidney cancer. The chain's CDR3 is CASSGLRTASYEQYF. Here the CDR3 DNA reads TGTGCCAGCAGCGGTCTCCGGACAGCCTCCTACGAGCAGTACTTC.